This T cell receptor beta chain is drawn from a study of vaccination and CD4 T cells after COVID-19. In the study overall: Roughly 10 convalescent patients had mild and one had severe PCR-confirmed SARS-CoV-2 disease. Controls had a CEFX pool, an HIV-1 Nef pool, or no peptide added.

In regard to this clonotype: What it binds is unknown.

Sequenced with the Oncomine TCR Beta short-read assay was DNA taken from cultured CD4+ T cells. One entry per CDR3 protein, called by TCRdb with MiXCR from the PCR reads. The sample contains fewer than 25,000 distinct CDR3 sequences, 35% to 45% of which appear only once. The CDR3 is made up of 16 amino acids. Germline V gives CDR1 KGHSH, CDR2 LQKENI. V gave up 1 base and J gave up 5 bases; unmatched junction bases: 10. Time point here: late sampling 161 to 241 days after vaccination in a few convalescent patients. Treatment meaning: approximately 9-day PBMC culture with coronavirus spike peptide pools or control peptides (ViraFEST assay). Positive tests by PCR, dated March to December 2020, predated US Alpha, Beta and Delta variants. Study-wide points: Relatively few convalescent patients and no early post-infection timepoints were analyzed.

The chain recombines TRBV18 with TRBJ2-7, with TRBD1 matching 8 bases. This sample comprised CD4+ T cells from blood, cultured in vitro, obtained about 7 months after SARS-CoV-2 vaccination. This clonotype originated in a human donor who had recovered from COVID-19. CDR3 sequence: CASSPRGAGQGNEQYF. DNA of the CDR3: TGTGCCAGCTCACCACGGGGTGCCGGACAGGGTAACGAGCAGTACTTC.